This note documents a single TCR beta chain sequence. As yet, its antigen is unknown. Trimming stripped 3 bases from V and 5 bases from J, with 7 bases between. In germline, CDR1 is MNHEY, CDR2 SVGAGI. The length of the CDR3 is 12 residues. This entry is derived from a study of OX40 agonist ivuxolimab in advanced cancers. Overall study context: Two cutaneous melanoma patients and one hepatocellular carcinoma patient, three in all, had partial responses.

General study results and limits: CD8+ T cells averaged more expanded clones than CD4+.

The protocol was immunoSEQ multiplex PCR, while the TCRdb copy is restricted to in-frame clones and leaves out a portion. The table includes roughly 45,000 clones, more than 85% detected once. This chain uses TRBV6-5 with TRBJ2-5; D not resolved. Sequenced here: CD4+ or CD8+ T cells sorted from blood, sampled in a trial of the OX40 agonist ivuxolimab. The receptor was derived from an adult with an advanced solid tumor such as melanoma, head and neck, liver or kidney cancer. DNA of the CDR3: TGTGCCAGCAGTTATAGTGGTGAGACCCAGTACTTC. Its translation is CASSYSGETQYF.